This TCR beta chain was captured by sequencing in a study of identical twins. The study's findings and limits: Potential partial confounding of zero-insertion analyses by invariant MAIT and iNKT cells was noted.

In this sample, this clonotype turned up many times. Its antigen is currently unknown. Trimming cost V 1 base and J 3 bases, with 10 bases left between them. Germline values: CDR1 LNHNV, CDR2 YYDKDF (reference sequence). The CDR3 runs 14 residues. MiXCR, applied by TCRdb to the 5' RACE reads, yields one record per CDR3 protein. The sample records a few hundred thousand distinct CDR3 sequences, about 12% being singletons. Separately, the same data were catalogued under a study of yellow fever vaccine responses in identical twins.

This clonotype was sampled from a woman aged 18-29 years in good health. The rearrangement joins TRBV15 to TRBJ2-7; a possible D gene is TRBD1 (6 bases). The sample taken for sequencing was memory (CD45RO+) T cells sorted from blood. CDR3 loop: CATSRGGQNYEQYF. The CDR3 bases are TGTGCCACCAGCAGAGGCGGACAGAACTACGAGCAGTACTTC. Using reference TRBV15 and TRBJ2-7 for the parts outside the CDR3, the full variable domain is DAMVIQNPRYQVTQFGKPVTLSCSQTLNHNVMYWYQQKSSQAPKLLFHYYDKDFNNEADTPDNFQSRRPNTSFCFLDIRSPGLGDTAMYLCATSRGGQNYEQYFGPGTRLTVT.